The 10 T cell receptor beta chains listed next were all sequenced from one sample in a study of T cells in Graves' hyperthyroidism and ophthalmopathy. The source material, RNA transcripts, was used to amplify TCR beta CDR3 regions. HTBI primers were the set used in a first-round RT-PCR of the TCR CDR3. TCRdb redid the calling of the multiplex PCR reads with MiXCR, one entry per CDR3 protein. Of more than 600,000 distinct CDR3 sequences in the sample, roughly 17% were seen once. The sequencing input was blood. These receptors all stem from a man between 18 and 35 years old with Graves' hyperthyroidism.

CDR3 sequence reads: CASSRRLAGRDVNEQFF. For the CDR3, the DNA is TGTGCCAGTAGCAGACGACTAGCGGGAAGGGATGTGAATGAGCAGTTCTTC. V is TRBV19 and J is TRBJ2-1; 11 bases match TRBD2. After removal of 6 bases from V and 7 bases from J, the junction contained 14 bases not matched to a gene. The CDR3 length is 17 residues. Germline CDR1 LNHDA, CDR2 SQIVND (reference sequence).

The chain is built from TRBV19 and TRBJ1-5, with a possible D match to TRBD1 (5 bases). Trimming pared 11 bases from V and 6 bases from J, leaving 17 bases between. This CDR3 region has 13 residues. In germline, CDR1 is LNHDA, CDR2 SQIVND (reference sequence). The CDR3 coding sequence is TGTGCCGGGGGGGACCTGAACACTCAGCCCCAGCATTTT. This encodes CAGGDLNTQPQHF.

The V gene is TRBV10-3, the J gene TRBJ2-7, with D perhaps TRBD2 (6 bases). CDR3 length: 17 residues. V lost 5 bases to trimming and J lost 6 bases, with 26 bases between them. CDR1 and CDR2 from the germline V gene are ENHRY and SYGVKD. CDR3 sequence reads: CAISNRDSNPSGGEQYF. The CDR3 DNA follows: TGTGCCATCAGTAACCGGGACTCGAACCCCTCGGGCGGCGAGCAGTACTTC.

There are many counts of this clonotype. V gene TRBV28 combines with J gene TRBJ2-1; 7 nucleotides line up with TRBD2. The germline gives CDR1 MDHEN, CDR2 SYDVKM. With V trimmed by 2 bases and J by 6 bases, 7 bases remained unmatched. This CDR3 spans 15 amino acids. The CDR3 sequence: CASSLLAVGANEQFF. CDR3 DNA sequence: TGTGCCAGCAGTTTACTAGCGGTAGGGGCCAATGAGCAGTTCTTC.

On this clonotype itself: The junction departs from the called germline gene at one end, perhaps through a read error. The chain is built from TRBV20-1 and TRBJ2-2, with 11 bases that match TRBD2. CDR1 is DFQATT and CDR2 is SNEGSKA in the germline V gene (reference sequence). This CDR3 region has 16 residues. In DNA, the CDR3 is TGCAGGGCTACACGAACTAGCGGGAGTGACACCGGGGAGCTGTTTTTT. This translates into CRATRTSGSDTGELFF.

This clonotype came up a few times. V gene TRBV30 combines with J gene TRBJ1-6; D is uncertain. This CDR3 is built from 13 residues. Germline values: CDR1 GTSNPN, CDR2 SVGIG (reference sequence). Trimming stripped 4 bases from V and 8 bases from J, with 12 bases between. The CDR3 sequence: CAWTPRRDSPLHF. The CDR3, as DNA: TGTGCCTGGACCCCCAGGAGGGATTCACCCCTCCACTTT.

In this sample, this clonotype turned up a few times. The genes are TRBV7-8 and TRBJ2-2; tentatively, D is TRBD1 or TRBD2 (5 bases each). The length of the CDR3 is 16 residues. The V end lost 5 bases, the J end lost 5 bases, and 18 bases lay between the germline ends. Looked up from germline, CDR1 is SGHVS and CDR2 is FQNEAQ. The CDR3 sequence is CASSPDHEGLTGELFF. The CDR3 DNA reads TGTGCCAGCAGCCCAGATCACGAGGGGTTAACCGGGGAGCTGTTTTTT.

In its sample, this clonotype was seen many times. The V call is TRBV2, the J call TRBJ1-5, with 7 positions matching TRBD1. From germline, CDR1 is SNHLY and CDR2 FYNNEI. Germline trimming cut 3 bases from V and 7 bases from J; bases unmatched to any gene: 6. The CDR3 sequence is 14 residues long. The CDR3 loop is CASSDDRAGQPQHF. The CDR3 DNA reads as TGTGCCAGCAGTGATGACAGGGCGGGCCAGCCCCAGCATTTT.

This clonotype was seen at least ten times. The V call is TRBV7-3, the J call TRBJ2-7, with TRBD2 as a possible D gene (6 bases). The CDR3 is 14 amino acids. Trimming took 5 bases from V and 0 from J, leaving 11 bases between them. Germline values: CDR1 SGHTA, CDR2 FQGTGA. CDR3 in DNA: TGTGCCAGCAGCCCGGGAGCGAGCTCCTACGAGCAGTACTTC. This translates into CASSPGASSYEQYF.

The chain joins TRBV5-4 to TRBJ2-1, with D perhaps assigned TRBD1 or TRBD2 (5 bases each). Germline assignment: CDR1 SGHNT and CDR2 YYREEE (reference sequence). Between the trimmed V and J ends, which lost 4 bases and 1 base, there was a span of 12 bases. CDR3 length: 15 amino acids. CDR3 sequence reads: CASSPRDGSYNEQFF. CDR3 nucleotides: TGTGCCAGCAGCCCCCGGGACGGATCCTACAATGAGCAGTTCTTC.